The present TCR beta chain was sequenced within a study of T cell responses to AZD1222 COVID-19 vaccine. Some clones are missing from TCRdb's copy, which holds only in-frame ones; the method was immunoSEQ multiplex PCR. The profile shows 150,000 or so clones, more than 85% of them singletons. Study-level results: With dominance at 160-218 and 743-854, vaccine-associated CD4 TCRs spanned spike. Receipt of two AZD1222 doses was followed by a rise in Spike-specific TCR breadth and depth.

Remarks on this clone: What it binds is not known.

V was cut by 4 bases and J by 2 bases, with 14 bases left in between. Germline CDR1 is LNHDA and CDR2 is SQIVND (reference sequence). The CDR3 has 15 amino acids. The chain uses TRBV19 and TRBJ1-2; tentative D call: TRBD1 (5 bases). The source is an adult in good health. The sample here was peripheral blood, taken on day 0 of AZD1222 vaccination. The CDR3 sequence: CASSTVGTANYGYTF. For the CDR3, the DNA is TGTGCCAGTAGTACCGTAGGGACCGCGAACTATGGCTACACCTTC.